This T cell receptor (beta chain) is from a study of blood T cell repertoires in COVID-19. CDR1 is SQVTM and CDR2 is ANQGSEA in the germline V gene. Trimming removed 4 bases at V and 3 bases at J, with 15 bases between. This CDR3 region has 14 residues. The data were produced by immunoSEQ multiplex PCR, yet TCRdb's version contains in-frame clones alone and is incomplete. The data show about 36,000 clones, about 85% seen once. Source material: peripheral blood. The receptor was isolated from a man aged 60 to 75 with acute or convalescent COVID-19. The chain employs TRBV29-1 and TRBJ1-2; D gene ambiguous. The CDR3 here is CSVVQQQADYGYTF. CDR3 in DNA: TGCAGCGTTGTTCAACAGCAGGCAGACTATGGCTACACCTTC.